This section outlines one TCR beta chain sequence together with its context. Its matching antigen is unknown. This entry belongs to a study of vaccination effects on CD4 cells after COVID-19. Study-level findings and limits: In vaccinees who were healthy, merely 1 out of 255 vaccine-induced clones cross-reacted with common cold coronaviruses.

Germline assignment: CDR1 MNHEY and CDR2 SVGAGI. Trimming took 4 bases from V and 4 from J; bases not matched to a gene: 9. This CDR3 has 16 amino acids. Libraries were prepared by immunoSEQ multiplex PCR; TCRdb keeps only in-frame clonotypes and omits some of them. The sample lists fewer than 35,000 clones, roughly 80% occurring once. Within the ViraFEST assay, antigen-specific CD4+ T cells underwent expansion with viral peptide pools prior to sequencing. Having been cultured for 10 days, the cells underwent CD4+ T cell isolation. Of the BNT162b2 and mRNA-1273 vaccines, participants received two doses of one or the other. Negative nucleocapsid antibody tests before and after vaccination confirmed no previous SARS-CoV-2 infection.

The source material was CD4+ T cells from PBMCs cultured with SARS-CoV-2 spike peptides, sampled after COVID-19 vaccination. The TCR comes from a human donor who received a COVID-19 vaccine. Some clones in this sample may be carry-over from other donors' samples. This chain joins TRBV6-5 and TRBJ2-3, with 9 bases that match TRBD1. CDR3 nucleotides: TGTGCCAGCAGTTCCGGACAGGGGAATGAAGCAGATACGCAGTATTTT. Translated: CASSSGQGNEADTQYF.